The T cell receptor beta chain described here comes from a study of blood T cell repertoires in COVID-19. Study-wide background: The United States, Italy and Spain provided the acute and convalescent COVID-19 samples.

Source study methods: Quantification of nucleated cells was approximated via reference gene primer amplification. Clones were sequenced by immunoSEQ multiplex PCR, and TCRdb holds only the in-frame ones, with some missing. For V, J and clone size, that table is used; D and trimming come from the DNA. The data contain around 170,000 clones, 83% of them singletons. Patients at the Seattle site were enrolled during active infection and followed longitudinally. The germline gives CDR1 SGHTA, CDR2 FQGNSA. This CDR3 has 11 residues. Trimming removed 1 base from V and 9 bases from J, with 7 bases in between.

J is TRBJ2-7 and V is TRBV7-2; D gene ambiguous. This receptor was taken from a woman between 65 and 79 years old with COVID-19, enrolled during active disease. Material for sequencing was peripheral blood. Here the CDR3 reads CASSLGPSQYF. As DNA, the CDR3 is TGTGCCAGCAGCTTAGGTCCCTCGCAGTACTTC.